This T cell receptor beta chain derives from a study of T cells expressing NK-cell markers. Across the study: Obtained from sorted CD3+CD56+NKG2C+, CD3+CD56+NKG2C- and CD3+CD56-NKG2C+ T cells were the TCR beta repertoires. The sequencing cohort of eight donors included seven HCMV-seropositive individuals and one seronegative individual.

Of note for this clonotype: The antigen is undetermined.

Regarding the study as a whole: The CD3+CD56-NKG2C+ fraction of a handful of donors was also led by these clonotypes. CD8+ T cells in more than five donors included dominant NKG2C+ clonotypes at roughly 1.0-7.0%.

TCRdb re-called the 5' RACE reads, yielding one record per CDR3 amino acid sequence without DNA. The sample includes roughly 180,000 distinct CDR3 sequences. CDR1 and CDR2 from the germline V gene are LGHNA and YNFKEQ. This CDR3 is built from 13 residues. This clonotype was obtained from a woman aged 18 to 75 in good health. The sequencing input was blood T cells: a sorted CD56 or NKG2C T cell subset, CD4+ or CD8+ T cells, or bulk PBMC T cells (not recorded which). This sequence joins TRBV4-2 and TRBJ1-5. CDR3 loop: CASSLYSNQPQHF.